The 5 T cell receptor beta chains below all came from one sample that was sequenced in a study of cytotoxic CD8 clonotypes in ibrutinib-treated CLL. The data were produced by immunoSEQ multiplex PCR, yet TCRdb's version contains in-frame clones alone and is incomplete. The data contain 45,000 to 50,000 clones, around half of them singletons. Sequenced here: PBMCs, sampled after 12 months of ibrutinib treatment. The receptors derive from a human donor with chronic lymphocytic leukemia.

This clone turned up a few times. The J gene is TRBJ2-1, the V gene TRBV19, with 8 bases that match TRBD2. The V and J ends lost 8 bases and 10 bases, in that order; junction bases with no gene match: 10. The CDR3 consists of 13 residues. CDR1 and CDR2 (germline): LNHDA, SQIVND (reference sequence). The CDR3 DNA follows: TGTGCCAGTTATAGCGGGGCGTTTCGGGAGCAGTTCTTC. Protein sequence: CASYSGAFREQFF.

The genes are TRBV25-1 and TRBJ2-2; TRBD1 might be the D (6 bases). The CDR3 sequence is 14 residues long. CDR1 and CDR2 from the germline V gene are MGHDK and SYGVNS. The ends were cut back, 5 bases at V and 5 bases at J, with 12 bases in the middle. CDR3 in DNA: TGTGCCAGCAGTTTTTGGACAGAGACCGGGGAGCTGTTTTTT. The encoded protein is CASSFWTETGELFF. Using reference TRBV25-1 and TRBJ2-2 for the parts outside the CDR3, the full variable domain is EADIYQTPRYLVIGTGKKITLECSQTMGHDKMYWYQQDPGMELHLIHYSYGVNSTEKGDLSSESTVSRIRTEHFPLTLESARPSHTSQYLCASSFWTETGELFFGEGSRLTVL.

This chain links TRBV19 with TRBJ1-6; TRBD1 aligns across 10 bases. The V segment lost 7 bases and the J segment 6 bases; nucleotides outside the gene matches: 9. The CDR3 sequence is 16 residues long. CDR1 and CDR2 (germline): LNHDA, SQIVND (reference sequence). CDR3 loop: CASTQTRTGGNSPLHF. The CDR3 DNA sequence: TGTGCCAGTACTCAAACTCGGACAGGGGGTAATTCACCCCTCCACTTT.

This clone was observed a few times. CDR3: CASSLDTDTQYF. In DNA, the CDR3 is TGTGCCAGCTCACTCGACACAGATACGCAGTATTTT. V gene TRBV18 combines with J gene TRBJ2-3, with D uncertain. The ends were cut back, 4 bases at V and 2 bases at J, with 4 bases in the middle. Germline V gene sequence: CDR1 KGHSH, CDR2 LQKENI. The CDR3 loop spans 12 amino acids.

This clone was picked up a small number of times. J is TRBJ2-3 and V is TRBV11-3, with D hard to call. Germline V gene lookup returns CDR1 SGHNT and CDR2 YENEEA. This CDR3 comprises 13 residues. V was pared by 2 bases and J by 1 base, with 4 bases between. In DNA form, the CDR3 reads TGTGCCAGCAGCTTATCGGGCACAGATACGCAGTATTTT. Protein sequence: CASSLSGTDTQYF.